Presented here are 29 T cell receptor beta chains from one specimen sequenced in a study of Graves' ophthalmopathy and Graves' hyperthyroidism. The TCR beta CDR3 regions underwent amplification from RNA transcripts. Amplification began with first-round RT-PCR using HTBI primers, then second-round multiplex PCR was performed. TCRdb called the multiplex PCR reads again in MiXCR, with one record for every CDR3 protein. There are around 1.1 million distinct CDR3 sequences in the sample; roughly two fifths occur only once, and around 10% lies in the top ten. Specimen: peripheral blood or thyroid tissue (not recorded which). The receptors derive from an adult man with Graves' hyperthyroidism.

This clonotype was counted between two and nine times. J is TRBJ2-1 and V is TRBV5-5; D unresolved. This CDR3 comprises 14 residues. The V end was cut by 1 base, the J end by 0 bases, with 5 bases between. CDR1 is SGHKS and CDR2 is YYEKEE in the germline V gene (reference sequence). The CDR3 region is CASSLYGSYNEQFF. The CDR3, as DNA: TGTGCCAGCAGCTTGTACGGCTCCTACAATGAGCAGTTCTTC. The whole variable domain, filled in from reference TRBV5-5 and TRBJ2-1, reads DAGVTQSPTHLIKTRGQQVTLRCSPISGHKSVSWYQQVLGQGPQFIFQYYEKEERGRGNFPDRFSARQFPNYSSELNVNALLLGDSALYLCASSLYGSYNEQFFGPGTRLTVL.

This clonotype was picked up a small number of times. The V and J genes are TRBV20-1 and TRBJ2-5; the D is unclear. Germline-derived CDR1 and CDR2 are DFQATT and SNEGSKA (reference sequence). V shed 1 base and J shed 7 bases, with 16 bases lying between them. The CDR3 is made up of 14 amino acids. CDR3 loop: CSARAWLTGRTQYF. CDR3 bases: TGCAGTGCTAGAGCATGGTTGACCGGAAGGACCCAGTACTTC.

Ten or more counts support this clonotype. The chain combines TRBV9 with TRBJ1-6; the D gene is possibly TRBD1 (5 bases). Germline CDR1 reads SGDLS; CDR2 reads YYNGEE. The CDR3 runs to 17 residues. Trimming left V 4 bases short and J 6 bases short, with 20 bases between. The CDR3 DNA reads TGTGCCAGCAGCCCCACCGGGAAAGGGGCAGGTAATTCACCCCTCCACTTT. This sequence encodes CASSPTGKGAGNSPLHF.

Ten or more counts support this clonotype. The chain is built from TRBV7-6 and TRBJ2-5; D might be TRBD1 or TRBD2, each matching 5 bases. The V gene's germline CDR1 is SGHVS and CDR2 FNYEAQ. V was trimmed by 2 bases and J by 5 bases, leaving 9 bases between them. There are 13 residues in the CDR3. CDR3 sequence reads: CASSLYGGETQYF. The CDR3 DNA reads TGTGCCAGCAGCTTATATGGGGGTGAGACCCAGTACTTC.

This clonotype appeared many times. The chain uses TRBV5-8 and TRBJ1-2; D unresolved. V was clipped by 3 bases and J by 2 bases, with 14 bases between them. CDR1 is SGHTS, CDR2 YDEGEE, per germline. The CDR3 has 15 residues. The CDR3 spells CASSSQRTANYGYTF. Written as DNA, the CDR3 is TGTGCCAGCAGCTCGCAACGGACCGCGAACTATGGCTACACCTTC. Complete variable domain (other parts from reference TRBV5-8 and TRBJ1-2): EAGVTQSPTHLIKTRGQQATLRCSPISGHTSVYWYQQALGLGLQFLLWYDEGEERNRGNFPPRFSGRQFPNYSSELNVNALELEDSALYLCASSSQRTANYGYTFGSGTRLTVV.

This clonotype was picked up many times. The chain joins TRBV4-1 to TRBJ2-7, with 12 bases identical to TRBD2. Losses at the gene ends were 5 bases for V and 5 bases for J; bases not matched to a gene: 7. Germline V lookup: CDR1 MGHRA, CDR2 YSYEKL. There are 15 residues in the CDR3. The CDR3 here is CASSVRLAGAHEQYF. The CDR3 DNA sequence: TGCGCCAGCAGCGTCCGACTAGCGGGAGCCCACGAGCAGTACTTC.

V gene TRBV5-1 combines with J gene TRBJ1-2; possible D gene TRBD1, 5 bases. Trimming removed 0 bases at V and 7 bases at J, with 13 bases between. Germline CDR1 is SGHRS and CDR2 is YFSETQ. There are 14 residues in the CDR3. The CDR3 DNA reads as TGCGCCAGCAGCTTGGAGGCAGGGAAGCGTGGCTACACCTTC. Residues: CASSLEAGKRGYTF.

This chain uses TRBV10-3 with TRBJ1-1, with 9 bases fitting TRBD1. CDR1 is ENHRY and CDR2 is SYGVKD in the germline V gene. The CDR3 spans 14 residues. Unmatched junction bases numbered 12, after V lost 6 bases and J lost 10 bases. CDR3 nucleotides: TGTGCCATCAGCGGGGGACAGGGTGAGAGGGGAGCTTTCTTT. Its protein is CAISGGQGERGAFF.

This clonotype was observed at least ten times. V usage is TRBV25-1 and J usage is TRBJ1-1; tentative D call: TRBD1 (5 bases). Germline V gene sequence: CDR1 MGHDK, CDR2 SYGVNS. The CDR3 is 16 residues long. The germline V and J ends were trimmed by 1 base and 3 bases, with 15 bases remaining between them. CDR3 DNA: TGTGCCAGCAGTGAATTAGACGGGGGGATTGACACTGAAGCTTTCTTT. Translation gives CASSELDGGIDTEAFF. The complete variable domain, with remaining parts taken from reference TRBV25-1 and TRBJ1-1, reads EADIYQTPRYLVIGTGKKITLECSQTMGHDKMYWYQQDPGMELHLIHYSYGVNSTEKGDLSSESTVSRIRTEHFPLTLESARPSHTSQYLCASSELDGGIDTEAFFGQGTRLTVV.

This chain connects TRBV11-2 to TRBJ1-3; D unresolved. The V and J ends lost 10 bases and 4 bases respectively, with 8 bases between them. Germline V gene sequence: CDR1 SGHAT, CDR2 FQNNGV. The CDR3 length is 11 residues. The CDR3 sequence is CATRQGNTIYF. In DNA form, the CDR3 reads TGTGCCACCCGGCAAGGAAACACCATATATTTT.

J is TRBJ1-2 and V is TRBV9; the match to TRBD1 covers 8 bases. V lost 5 bases to trimming and J lost 7 bases; unmatched junction nucleotides: 4. CDR1 is SGDLS and CDR2 is YYNGEE in the germline V gene. The CDR3 totals 12 residues. The CDR3: CASRAGTGGYTF. The CDR3 nucleotides read TGTGCCAGCAGAGCCGGGACAGGTGGCTACACCTTC.

The genes are TRBV20-1 and TRBJ1-5; a weak D match, TRBD1 (5 bases). V lost 3 bases, J lost 4 bases, and 22 bases lay in between. The CDR3 loop spans 17 amino acids. Germline V gene sequence: CDR1 DFQATT, CDR2 SNEGSKA (reference sequence). The CDR3 loop reads CSASLSTAKSLNQPQHF. CDR3 nucleotides: TGCAGTGCTAGTTTGTCGACAGCCAAAAGCCTTAATCAGCCCCAGCATTTT.

This clonotype was seen repeatedly, ten times or more. The chain couples TRBV29-1 to TRBJ2-5, with TRBD1 identical over 9 bases. Germline loops: CDR1 SQVTM, CDR2 ANQGSEA. With 5 bases clipped from V and 4 bases from J, the junction kept 11 bases outside the gene matches. The CDR3 has 15 amino acids. CDR3 in DNA: TGCAGCGTTACCGGGACAGGGATTATTGGAGAGACCCAGTACTTC. As protein: CSVTGTGIIGETQYF.

This clonotype was seen repeatedly, ten times or more. V usage is TRBV19 and J usage is TRBJ1-5; D gene uncertain. The CDR3 extends over 15 amino acids. Looked up from germline, CDR1 is LNHDA and CDR2 is SQIVND (reference sequence). Trimming took 3 bases from V and 2 from J, leaving 11 bases between them. The CDR3 nucleotides read TGTGCCAGTAGTATGACCCTATCGGGCAATCAGCCCCAGCATTTT. Encoded protein: CASSMTLSGNQPQHF.

A few counts support this clonotype. This chain connects TRBV4-1 to TRBJ1-1; D uncertain. The germline V and J ends were trimmed by 3 bases and 5 bases, with 10 bases remaining between them. The CDR3 runs to 13 residues. Germline V gene sequence: CDR1 MGHRA, CDR2 YSYEKL. The CDR3 protein is CASSHSSRTEAFF. For the CDR3, the DNA is TGCGCCAGCAGCCACTCGTCGAGGACTGAAGCTTTCTTT.

Many counts were recorded for this clonotype. The rearrangement links TRBV6-5 to TRBJ1-5; D not resolved. The CDR3 totals 13 residues. V lost 7 bases and J 5 bases, leaving 12 bases between the germline ends. Per the germline V gene, CDR1 is MNHEY and CDR2 is SVGAGI. The CDR3 loop reads CASTRAQYQPQHF. DNA for the CDR3: TGTGCCAGCACTCGAGCTCAGTATCAGCCCCAGCATTTT.

This clonotype appeared many times. The rearrangement joins TRBV29-1 to TRBJ2-7; D is perhaps TRBD2 (6 bases). The CDR3 covers 14 residues. The germline V and J ends were trimmed by 5 bases and 2 bases, with 16 bases remaining between them. Germline V gene lookup returns CDR1 SQVTM and CDR2 ANQGSEA. CDR3 nucleotides: TGCAGCGTTATAAACCGCGCGGGAACCTACGAGCAGTACTTC. This translates into CSVINRAGTYEQYF.

This clonotype came up once. This may stem from a read error, because a much larger clone lies one nucleotide away. This chain's CDR3 is CATRDRGLENTEALF. The CDR3 DNA sequence: TGTGCCACCAGAGACAGGGGGCTAGAGAACACTGAAGCTCTCTTT. The gene calls are TRBV24-1 and TRBJ1-1; 10 nucleotides align to TRBD1. CDR1 is KGHDR and CDR2 is SFDVKD in the germline V gene. The CDR3 covers 15 residues.

The CDR3 reads CSFRQGANQPQHF. The CDR3 DNA reads as TGCAGCTTCAGACAGGGGGCCAATCAGCCCCAGCATTTT. The chain combines TRBV29-1 with TRBJ1-5; 10 nucleotides align to TRBD1. Trimming took 8 bases from V and 3 from J; bases not matched to a gene: 4. The CDR3 is 13 amino acids. Germline loops: CDR1 SQVTM, CDR2 ANQGSEA.

The table lists this clonotype with many counts. The rearrangement uses TRBV15 and TRBJ2-2; D tentatively fits TRBD1 or TRBD2 (5 bases each). This CDR3 has 15 residues. Deletions cut 0 bases from V and 6 bases from J, with 11 bases between. Germline V gives CDR1 LNHNV, CDR2 YYDKDF (reference sequence). CDR3 region: CATSREGRDAGELFF. Written as DNA, the CDR3 is TGTGCCACCAGCAGAGAGGGACGGGATGCCGGGGAGCTGTTTTTT.

This clonotype showed up just a few times. A read error may explain this, as a much larger clone is one base away. The chain is built from TRBV10-3 and TRBJ1-1; D uncertain. Trimming cost V 1 base and J 0 bases, with 12 bases left between them. The CDR3 contains 16 residues. CDR1 ENHRY and CDR2 SYGVKD come from the germline V gene. CDR3 residues: CAISEFEDGMNTEAFF. As DNA, the CDR3 is TGTGCCATCAGTGAGTTTGAGGACGGGATGAACACTGAAGCTTTCTTT.

This chain joins TRBV25-1 and TRBJ1-6, with 9 bases lining up with TRBD1. Germline values: CDR1 MGHDK, CDR2 SYGVNS. Germline trimming cut 6 bases from V and 10 bases from J; bases unmatched to any gene: 34. The CDR3 has 23 amino acids. For the CDR3, the DNA is TGTGCCAGCAGCCAGAAACGGACCGCATCTGTAACATTGTGGGGACAGGGTGAATCACCCCTCCACTTT. This codes for CASSQKRTASVTLWGQGESPLHF.

This clonotype was counted ten times or more. The chain joins TRBV29-1 to TRBJ1-1; TRBD1 agrees at 8 bases. Losses at the gene ends were 5 bases for V and 4 bases for J; bases not matched to a gene: 9. CDR1 is SQVTM and CDR2 is ANQGSEA in the germline V gene. The CDR3 contains 14 residues. The CDR3 protein is CSVPFNRGSTEAFF. In DNA form, the CDR3 reads TGCAGCGTTCCCTTTAACAGGGGGAGCACTGAAGCTTTCTTT.

V and J are TRBV4-1 and TRBJ1-6, with D unclear. There are 18 residues in the CDR3. Trimming took off 0 bases at V and 0 bases at J, with 12 bases between the two ends. Germline V lookup: CDR1 MGHRA, CDR2 YSYEKL. CDR3: CASSQDGADSSYNSPLHF. The CDR3 nucleotides are TGCGCCAGCAGCCAAGATGGCGCGGATAGCTCCTATAATTCACCCCTCCACTTT.

This clonotype showed up many times. The CDR3 spells CASQLSGLNTEAFF. The DNA for the CDR3 is TGTGCCAGCCAGTTATCGGGGCTTAACACTGAAGCTTTCTTT. The chain has TRBV6-5 and TRBJ1-1; tentative D call: TRBD1 (5 bases). The CDR3 totals 14 residues. Trimming removed 8 bases at V and 2 bases at J, with 15 bases between. The germline gives CDR1 MNHEY, CDR2 SVGAGI.

This clonotype was counted at least ten times. The CDR3 DNA sequence: TGTGCCAGCAGCTTACAGGGAAGGTCACCCCTCCACTTT. It encodes CASSLQGRSPLHF. This chain uses TRBV7-2 with TRBJ1-6, with D possibly TRBD1 on 5 matching bases. Deletions cut 2 bases from V and 10 bases from J, with 9 bases between. Germline CDR1 is SGHTA and CDR2 is FQGNSA. The length of the CDR3 is 13 residues.

This clonotype was observed at least ten times. The genes are TRBV7-8 and TRBJ2-7; D uncertain. The CDR3 sequence is 13 residues long. Germline V gene sequence: CDR1 SGHVS, CDR2 FQNEAQ. The V and J ends lost 1 base and 2 bases respectively, with 6 bases between them. The CDR3 reads CASSLGHPYEQYF. The CDR3 DNA is TGTGCCAGCAGCTTAGGTCATCCCTACGAGCAGTACTTC.

The rearrangement links TRBV29-1 to TRBJ2-7; 8 bases align to TRBD2. The CDR3 totals 14 residues. Germline V lookup: CDR1 SQVTM, CDR2 ANQGSEA. V lost 7 bases, J lost 6 bases, and 14 bases stayed unmatched. DNA of the CDR3: TGCAGCGCCTCGGGCGGGGGGATAGCTTCCGAGCAGTACTTC. This translates into CSASGGGIASEQYF.

The chain employs TRBV20-1 and TRBJ2-5, with 13 bases lining up with TRBD2. Trimming removed 6 bases from V and 4 bases from J; junction bases left unmatched: 17. This CDR3 is 18 amino acids long. CDR1 and CDR2 from the germline V gene are DFQATT and SNEGSKA (reference sequence). CDR3 nucleotides: TGCAGTGCGGCAACCTGGACTAGCGGGAGAATGTCTGGAGAGACCCAGTACTTC. This translates into CSAATWTSGRMSGETQYF.